These T cell receptor beta chains were read from a single sample in a study of T cell changes during pregnancy in multiple sclerosis. TCRdb's copy holds only in-frame clones and misses some; the assay was immunoSEQ multiplex PCR. The sample lists roughly 32,000 clones; around 89% were seen once. The source material was CD8+ T cells from peripheral blood mononuclear cells, sampled in the third trimester of pregnancy. These receptors all come from a female donor with multiple sclerosis, enrolled in a pregnancy study. The CDR3 runs from the conserved cysteine through the conserved F or W. A D gene is named only where the DNA matches it firmly. Clone size is stated in some rows and not others, as once, few, many or a class when expanded.

J | V | size | D | CDR3 | DNA
TRBJ2-3 | TRBV13 | once | - | CASSLTSSGRAHPDRTDTQYF | TGTGCCAGCAGCTTAACTTCCTCTGGCAGGGCTCACCCGGACCGCACAGATACGCAGTATTTT
TRBJ2-7 | TRBV9 | - | - | CASSVGGRGGDYEQYF | TGTGCCAGCAGCGTAGGTGGTCGGGGTGGAGACTACGAGCAGTACTTC
TRBJ1-5 | TRBV7-8 | - | TRBD1 | CASSRTGVGNQPQHF | TGTGCCAGCAGCCGAACAGGGGTTGGCAATCAGCCCCAGCATTTT
TRBJ1-1 | TRBV6-1 | - | TRBD1 | CASRDRGVNTEAFF | TGTGCCAGCAGAGACAGGGGGGTTAACACTGAAGCTTTCTTT
TRBJ1-2 | TRBV7-9 | - | - | CASSHDVTGYGYTF | TGTGCCAGCAGTCACGACGTGACTGGGTATGGCTACACCTTC
TRBJ2-7 | TRBV9 | - | TRBD1 | CASSGGQNEQYF | TGTGCCAGCAGCGGGGGACAGAACGAGCAGTACTTC
TRBJ1-2 | TRBV7-6 | - | TRBD1 | CASSPGTGIGYTF | TGTGCCAGCAGCCCTGGGACAGGGATTGGCTACACCTTC
TRBJ2-3 | TRBV9 | - | - | CASSVNSGSSTDTQYF | TGTGCCAGCAGCGTAAACAGCGGGTCTAGCACAGATACGCAGTATTTT
TRBJ2-3 | TRBV4-1 | - | TRBD2 | CASSQALAGANTDTQYF | TGCGCCAGCAGCCAAGCACTAGCGGGGGCCAACACAGATACGCAGTATTTT
TRBJ1-1 | TRBV7-9 | - | - | CASSGGTADTEAFF | TGTGCCAGCAGCGGGGGGACGGCGGACACTGAAGCTTTCTTT
TRBJ2-1 | TRBV27 | once | TRBD2 | CASSLSSGRRDEQFF | TGTGCCAGCAGTTTATCAAGCGGGAGGAGGGATGAGCAGTTCTTC